Each of the 31 T cell receptor beta chains below was sequenced from the same sample in a study of T-cell memory formation after mild COVID-19. Via MiXCR, TCRdb re-called the 5' RACE reads, giving one row per CDR3 protein. The sample has more than 350,000 distinct CDR3 sequences, about 17% seen once. Specimen: PBMCs or a T cell subset sorted from them (not recorded which). The receptors come from a young man who had mild COVID-19 (a few samples of this study predate the infection). Cell type and time point are not known.

The table lists this clonotype with a count of one. The rearrangement joins TRBV6-2 or TRBV6-3 to TRBJ1-1; D not certain. V was pared by 0 bases and J by 3 bases, with 8 bases between. This CDR3 region has 14 residues. Germline CDR1 and CDR2: MNHEY and SVGEGT. Written as DNA, the CDR3 is TGTGCCAGCAGTTACTCGATCGCTGACACTGAAGCTTTCTTT. As protein: CASSYSIADTEAFF.

This clonotype was picked up a small number of times. CDR3 residues: CASSVRGNTGELFF. CDR3 DNA sequence: TGCGCCAGCAGCGTACGTGGGAACACCGGGGAGCTGTTTTTT. V gene TRBV5-1 combines with J gene TRBJ2-2; D gene uncertain. Per the germline V gene, CDR1 is SGHRS and CDR2 is YFSETQ. This CDR3 is built from 14 residues. V was clipped by 4 bases and J by 1 base, with 8 bases between them.

CDR3 region: CASSQDPGAPYNEQYF. CDR3 nucleotides: TGTGCCAGCAGCCAAGATCCGGGGGCGCCGTACAACGAGCAGTACTTC. This chain connects TRBV4-2 to TRBJ2-7; D could derive from TRBD1 or TRBD2 (6 bases each). Trimming cost V 0 bases and J 5 bases, with 17 bases left between them. This CDR3 comprises 16 residues. In germline, CDR1 is LGHNA, CDR2 YNFKEQ.

This clonotype was observed a few times. This chain uses TRBV5-1 with TRBJ2-7, with D perhaps being TRBD1 or TRBD2 (5 bases each). The ends were cut back, 0 bases at V and 5 bases at J, with 15 bases in the middle. The CDR3 is 15 amino acids. Germline V CDR1 and CDR2: SGHRS, YFSETQ. The CDR3 nucleotides are TGCGCCAGCAGCTTGGGGGACGGAGCCGGAAACGAGCAGTACGTC. Its protein product is CASSLGDGAGNEQYV.

This clonotype appeared many times. The chain carries TRBV7-2 and TRBJ2-1, with a possible D match to TRBD1 (5 bases). Between the trimmed V and J ends, which lost 4 bases and 2 bases, there was a span of 15 bases. Germline loops: CDR1 SGHTA, CDR2 FQGNSA. The length of the CDR3 is 16 residues. CDR3 bases: TGTGCCAGCAGCTCCCAGGGATCCACAACCTACAATGAGCAGTTCTTC. Translation gives CASSSQGSTTYNEQFF.

The chain employs TRBV29-1 and TRBJ2-1; either TRBD1 or TRBD2 may supply D (6 bases each). With 7 bases removed from V and 6 bases from J, the gap between germline ends came to 16 bases. Germline assignment: CDR1 SQVTM and CDR2 ANQGSEA. The CDR3 is 13 residues long. The DNA for the CDR3 is TGCAGCGCTGCCTATTGGGGGGCCAATGAGCAGTTCTTC. This translates into CSAAYWGANEQFF.

The rearrangement links TRBV6-2 or TRBV6-3 to TRBJ2-7; D uncertain. CDR1 and CDR2 from the germline V gene are MNHEY and SVGEGT. This CDR3 is built from 13 residues. The V end lost 1 base, the J end lost 0 bases, and 4 bases lay between the germline ends. DNA of the CDR3: TGTGCCAGCAGTTACTACATCTCCTACGAGCAGTACTTC. The encoded protein is CASSYYISYEQYF.

The chain has TRBV29-1 and TRBJ2-5; TRBD1 matches at 7 bases. The trim removed 5 bases at V and 3 bases at J, leaving 3 bases unmatched. In germline, CDR1 is SQVTM, CDR2 ANQGSEA. The CDR3 contains 12 residues. Here the CDR3 DNA reads TGCAGCGTTTTTGACAGGGAAGAGACCCAGTACTTC. It codes for CSVFDREETQYF.

The chain uses TRBV30 and TRBJ2-6; D gene ambiguous. Germline lookup yields CDR1 GTSNPN and CDR2 SVGIG (reference sequence). The CDR3 has 15 amino acids. V was cut by 3 bases and J by 1 base, with 10 bases left in between. CDR3 sequence: CAWSDDTSGANVLTF. CDR3 sequence (DNA): TGTGCCTGGAGCGACGATACATCTGGGGCCAACGTCCTGACTTTC.

In its sample, this clonotype was seen many times. This chain uses TRBV7-2 with TRBJ2-1; D is unresolved. V gave up 5 bases and J gave up 0 bases, with 5 bases separating them. Germline-derived CDR1 and CDR2 are SGHTA and FQGNSA. The CDR3 runs 13 residues. The CDR3 protein is CASSPSSYNEQFF. CDR3 bases: TGTGCCAGCAGCCCGAGCTCCTACAATGAGCAGTTCTTC.

The rearrangement joins TRBV9 to TRBJ1-1; D unclear. The V end was cut by 0 bases, the J end by 1 base, with 10 bases between. Per germline, CDR1 SGDLS and CDR2 YYNGEE. The CDR3 is 15 amino acids. The CDR3 coding sequence is TGTGCCAGCAGCGTAGACCCCGTCAGGAACACTGAAGCTTTCTTT. Residues: CASSVDPVRNTEAFF.

A few counts support this clonotype. V usage is TRBV12-3 or TRBV12-4 and J usage is TRBJ2-1; 9 bases line up with TRBD2. The J segment lost 0 bases and the V segment lost 3 bases, leaving 3 bases of the junction unmatched. The CDR3 spans 16 residues. The CDR3 DNA follows: TGTGCCAGCAGTTTTAGCGGGGGACTCTCCTACAATGAGCAGTTCTTC. Encoded protein: CASSFSGGLSYNEQFF.

This clonotype was counted only a few times. The rearrangement links TRBV5-1 to TRBJ2-5; 12 bases are shared with TRBD2. There are 17 residues in the CDR3. Germline CDR1 is SGHRS and CDR2 is YFSETQ. V was clipped by 0 bases and J by 2 bases; unmatched bases: 5. Written as DNA, the CDR3 is TGCGCCAGCAGCTTGGAGACTAGCGGGGGATGGCAAGAGACCCAGTACTTC. It encodes CASSLETSGGWQETQYF.

V usage is TRBV7-9 and J usage is TRBJ2-1, with 7 bases identical to TRBD2. Germline V gives CDR1 SEHNR, CDR2 FQNEAQ (reference sequence). The ends lost 4 bases at V and 4 bases at J; junction bases unmatched: 7. The CDR3 has 15 amino acids. CDR3 DNA sequence: TGTGCCAGCAGCTACCGGGACTATATGTACAATGAGCAGTTCTTC. Translating gives CASSYRDYMYNEQFF.

The CDR3 region is CSARDSSGDTDTQYF. Here the CDR3 DNA reads TGCAGTGCTAGAGATAGCAGCGGGGACACAGATACGCAGTATTTT. The gene calls are TRBV20-1 and TRBJ2-3; 7 bases agree with TRBD2. Germline CDR1 reads DFQATT; CDR2 reads SNEGSKA (reference sequence). V lost 0 bases, J lost 2 bases, and 5 bases stayed unmatched. CDR3 size: 15 residues.

This clonotype was detected a few times. The chain links TRBV20-1 to TRBJ2-7; no definite D call. Germline V lookup: CDR1 DFQATT, CDR2 SNEGSKA (reference sequence). CDR3 length equals 15 residues. Trimming stripped 2 bases from V and 2 bases from J, with 16 bases between. The CDR3 region has the DNA TGCAGTGCTAGATTGGAGCGAACCAATCCCTACGAGCAGTACTTC. This sequence encodes CSARLERTNPYEQYF.

The V and J genes are TRBV28 and TRBJ2-7; D remains ambiguous. CDR1 is MDHEN, CDR2 SYDVKM, per germline. V lost 6 bases to trimming and J lost 6 bases, with 12 bases between them. The CDR3 loop spans 12 amino acids. The CDR3 loop is CASSSFGREQYV. CDR3 in DNA: TGTGCCAGCAGCTCCTTCGGACGCGAGCAGTACGTC.

This clonotype has more than one count but fewer than ten. This chain joins TRBV5-5 and TRBJ2-5; no clear D gene. Per the germline V gene, CDR1 is SGHKS and CDR2 is YYEKEE (reference sequence). The length of the CDR3 is 13 residues. V lost 0 bases and J lost 5, with 8 bases in between. CDR3 protein: CASSLVNTETQYF. CDR3 DNA sequence: TGTGCCAGCAGCTTGGTGAACACGGAGACCCAGTACTTC.

The chain carries TRBV7-2 and TRBJ2-3; 11 bases map to TRBD1. CDR1 is SGHTA and CDR2 is FQGNSA in the germline V gene. CDR3 length: 15 residues. J lost 4 bases, V lost 1 base, and 1 base had no gene match. The CDR3 sequence is CASSLVGQGADTQYF. The CDR3 bases are TGTGCCAGCAGCTTAGTGGGACAGGGGGCAGATACGCAGTATTTT.

In its sample, this clonotype was seen many times. J is TRBJ2-3 and V is TRBV7-3; 10 nucleotides match TRBD2. The V gene end was trimmed by 6 bases and the J gene end by 3 bases; junction bases not matched to a gene: 3. In germline, CDR1 is SGHTA, CDR2 FQGTGA. CDR3 length equals 14 residues. Written as DNA, the CDR3 is TGTGCCAGCAGGTTTAGCGGGGGGACAGATACGCAGTATTTT. As protein: CASRFSGGTDTQYF.

The CDR3 sequence is CASSLYGSQETQYF. DNA for the CDR3: TGTGCCAGCAGCTTATACGGCTCCCAAGAGACCCAGTACTTC. The V gene is TRBV7-2, the J gene TRBJ2-5, with D hard to call. Trimming took 2 bases from V and 1 from J, leaving 8 bases between them. CDR1 is SGHTA, CDR2 FQGNSA, per germline. This CDR3 spans 14 amino acids.

V usage is TRBV5-1 and J usage is TRBJ2-2; the D gene is possibly TRBD2 (6 bases). The CDR3 runs 16 residues. V was pared by 3 bases and J by 4 bases, with 16 bases between. The germline CDR1 and CDR2 sequences are SGHRS and YFSETQ. Here the CDR3 DNA reads TGCGCCAGCAGCTCGGGCCCGGGAGAAGGCACCGGGGAGCTGTTTTTT. This gives the protein CASSSGPGEGTGELFF.

A few counts support this clonotype. The genes are TRBV12-3 or TRBV12-4 and TRBJ2-1, with a weak D call TRBD1 (6 bases). The CDR3 is made up of 13 amino acids. Between the trimmed V and J ends, which lost 8 bases and 12 bases, there was a span of 20 bases. The CDR3 DNA reads as TGTGCCAGCGGAACAAGCTCGGACAGCGTGCAGTTCTTC. Translated: CASGTSSDSVQFF.

The CDR3 reads CASKADTEAFF. CDR3 bases: TGCGCCAGCAAGGCAGACACTGAAGCTTTCTTT. The rearrangement links TRBV10-2 to TRBJ1-1; D is uncertain. Germline V gene data show CDR1 as WSHSY and CDR2 as SAAADI. The CDR3 loop spans 11 amino acids. Deletions cut 7 bases from V and 3 bases from J, with 6 bases between.

This clonotype was seen a handful of times. The chain carries TRBV19 and TRBJ1-2; 7 bases fit TRBD1. The J segment lost 4 bases and the V segment lost 10 bases, leaving 12 bases of the junction unmatched. Per germline, CDR1 LNHDA and CDR2 SQIVND (reference sequence). CDR3 length: 14 residues. The CDR3 sequence: CATLRDSDFYGYTF. The CDR3 region has the DNA TGTGCCACTCTCCGGGACAGCGACTTCTATGGCTACACCTTC.

The genes are TRBV4-3 and TRBJ2-1; D remains unclear. Trimming left V 0 bases short and J 4 bases short, with 10 bases between. This CDR3 is 15 amino acids long. Germline V gene lookup returns CDR1 LGHNA and CDR2 YSLEER. Written as DNA, the CDR3 is TGCGCCAGCAGCCAAGACCGAATGGGGTACAATGAGCAGTTCTTC. Translation: CASSQDRMGYNEQFF.

This clonotype was seen a handful of times. The rearrangement joins TRBV12-3 or TRBV12-4 to TRBJ2-7; D remains unclear. Deletions cut 5 bases from V and 5 bases from J, with 4 bases between. The CDR3 length is 10 residues. CDR3 sequence reads: CASSRDEQYF. CDR3 coding DNA: TGTGCCAGCAGTCGGGACGAGCAGTACTTC.

As concerns this clonotype: One end of the junction fails to match germline, which may point to a read error. The chain couples TRBV5-1 to TRBJ2-5; D possibly corresponds to TRBD1 (6 bases). The CDR3 spans 13 residues. Germline V gene data show CDR1 as SGHRS and CDR2 as YFSETQ. The CDR3 DNA sequence: TGCGCCAGCAGCTCGGGACACCAAGTGACCCAGTACTTC. The encoded protein is CASSSGHQVTQYF. Full variable domain (remainder filled in from reference TRBV5-1 and TRBJ2-5): KAGVTQTPRYLIKTRGQQVTLSCSPISGHRSVSWYQQTPGQGLQFLFEYFSETQRNKGNFPGRFSGRQFSNSRSEMNVSTLELGDSALYLCASSSGHQVTQYFGPGTRLLVL.

The V call is TRBV11-3, the J call TRBJ2-5, with 7 nucleotides matching TRBD2. CDR3 size: 14 residues. Germline trimming cut 4 bases from V and 5 bases from J; bases unmatched to any gene: 7. Germline V gene lookup returns CDR1 SGHNT and CDR2 YENEEA. CDR3 region: CASSSQRDPETQYF. DNA of the CDR3: TGTGCCAGCAGCTCCCAGCGGGACCCGGAGACCCAGTACTTC.

This chain uses TRBV4-1 with TRBJ1-5; weak D call: TRBD1 (5 bases). Trimming removed 2 bases from V and 3 bases from J, with 14 bases in between. The CDR3 has 16 amino acids. In germline, CDR1 is MGHRA, CDR2 YSYEKL. CDR3 sequence: CASSQSRDGVNQPQHF. Written as DNA, the CDR3 is TGCGCCAGCAGCCAATCCCGGGACGGGGTCAATCAGCCCCAGCATTTT.

V usage is TRBV19 and J usage is TRBJ1-5; possibly TRBD1 for D (5 bases). This CDR3 has 15 amino acids. CDR1 LNHDA and CDR2 SQIVND come from the germline V gene (reference sequence). V was cut by 4 bases and J by 0 bases, with 10 bases left in between. The CDR3 reads CASSTTGGSNQPQHF. CDR3 DNA sequence: TGTGCCAGTAGTACCACCGGGGGTAGCAATCAGCCCCAGCATTTT.